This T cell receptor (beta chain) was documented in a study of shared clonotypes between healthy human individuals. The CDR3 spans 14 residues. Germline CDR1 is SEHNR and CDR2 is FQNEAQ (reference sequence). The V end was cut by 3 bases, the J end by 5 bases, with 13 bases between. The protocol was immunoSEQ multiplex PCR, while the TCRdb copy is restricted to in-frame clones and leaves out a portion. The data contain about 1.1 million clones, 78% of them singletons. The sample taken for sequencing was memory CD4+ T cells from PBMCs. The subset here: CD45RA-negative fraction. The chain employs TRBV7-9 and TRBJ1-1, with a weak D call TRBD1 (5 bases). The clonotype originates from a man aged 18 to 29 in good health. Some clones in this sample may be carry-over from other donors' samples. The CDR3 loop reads CASSFLGVETEAFF. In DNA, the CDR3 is TGTGCCAGCAGCTTTCTAGGGGTGGAGACTGAAGCTTTCTTT.